These 30 T cell receptor beta chains came from one sample sequenced in a study of blood T cell repertoires in COVID-19. Measured with immunoSEQ multiplex PCR; TCRdb has only the in-frame clones, and not every one. The sample has 50,000 to 70,000 clones; approximately 86% are singletons. The source material was peripheral blood. These receptors all come from a human donor with active COVID-19. The donor label of this sample is uncertain.

The chain couples TRBV4-3 to TRBJ2-7, with D possibly being TRBD1 (5 bases). Germline CDR1 reads LGHNA; CDR2 reads YSLEER. This CDR3 has 14 amino acids. V dropped 0 bases and J dropped 3 bases, with 9 bases sitting between them. This chain's CDR3 is CASSQDRAGYEQYF. CDR3 sequence (DNA): TGCGCCAGCAGCCAAGACAGGGCTGGCTACGAGCAGTACTTC.

The V call is TRBV6-2 or TRBV6-3, the J call TRBJ2-7, with D uncertain. The CDR3 runs 12 residues. Germline V CDR1 and CDR2: MNHEY, SVGEGT. Trimming shortened V by 6 bases and J by 5 bases, and 11 bases separated the two germline ends. CDR3 sequence: CASSPPSHEQYF. CDR3 DNA: TGTGCCAGCAGCCCTCCTTCCCACGAGCAGTACTTC.

The V call is TRBV5-1, the J call TRBJ2-5; TRBD2 agrees at 8 bases. The V segment lost 5 bases and the J segment 2 bases; nucleotides outside the gene matches: 11. CDR3 length: 16 amino acids. Germline V gene sequence: CDR1 SGHRS, CDR2 YFSETQ. The chain's CDR3 is CASSLGQPSGQETQYF. The CDR3 nucleotides are TGCGCCAGCAGTTTAGGACAACCTAGCGGGCAAGAGACCCAGTACTTC.

The rearrangement joins TRBV5-1 to TRBJ2-3; 12 bases are a match to TRBD2. The CDR3 is 16 residues long. Germline CDR1 and CDR2: SGHRS and YFSETQ. The J segment lost 4 bases and the V segment lost 4 bases, leaving 7 bases of the junction unmatched. DNA for the CDR3: TGCGCCAGCAGCATGACGACTAGCGGGGGAGCAGATACGCAGTATTTT. Its translation is CASSMTTSGGADTQYF.

The rearrangement links TRBV5-4 to TRBJ2-1, with a possible D match to TRBD1 (5 bases). The CDR3 loop spans 14 amino acids. V was pared by 5 bases and J by 7 bases, with 16 bases between. Per germline, CDR1 SGHNT and CDR2 YYREEE (reference sequence). CDR3 amino acids: CASRIQGLRNEQFF. The CDR3 coding sequence is TGTGCCAGCAGAATCCAGGGTTTAAGGAATGAGCAGTTCTTC.

This rearrangement joins TRBV7-9 to TRBJ1-2; D not certain. The CDR3 has 12 amino acids. The germline CDR1 and CDR2 sequences are SEHNR and FQNEAQ (reference sequence). V lost 2 bases to trimming and J lost 12 bases, with 13 bases between them. The CDR3 DNA sequence: TGTGCCAGCAGCTTATCCGCAGGCGTGGACACCTTC. Encoded protein: CASSLSAGVDTF.

V gene TRBV5-4 combines with J gene TRBJ2-5; a weak D match, TRBD1 (5 bases). The CDR3 extends over 14 amino acids. CDR1 is SGHNT and CDR2 is YYREEE in the germline V gene (reference sequence). V lost 5 bases and J 7 bases, leaving 18 bases between the germline ends. CDR3 protein: CASSLAGREGTQYF. CDR3 nucleotides: TGTGCCAGCAGTCTGGCAGGGCGAGAAGGGACCCAGTACTTC.

The J gene is TRBJ2-5, the V gene TRBV2; D gene unclear. V was cut by 6 bases and J by 4 bases, with 3 bases left in between. Looked up from germline, CDR1 is SNHLY and CDR2 is FYNNEI. The CDR3 covers 10 residues. CDR3 coding DNA: TGTGCCAGCAGCCTAGAGACCCAGTACTTC. Translating it yields CASSLETQYF.

This clone has a handful of counts. The chain combines TRBV9 with TRBJ2-7, with D unclear. Trimming removed 0 bases at V and 1 base at J, with 8 bases between. The CDR3 sequence is 14 residues long. The germline V gene encodes CDR1 SGDLS and CDR2 YYNGEE. CDR3 loop: CASSVGGLSYEQYF. CDR3 in DNA: TGTGCCAGCAGCGTAGGAGGCCTTTCCTACGAGCAGTACTTC.

The V and J genes are TRBV28 and TRBJ2-3, with TRBD2 identical over 7 bases. CDR3 length: 17 amino acids. V was pared by 4 bases and J by 0 bases, with 10 bases of the junction left unmatched. The germline V gene encodes CDR1 MDHEN and CDR2 SYDVKM. The DNA for the CDR3 is TGTGCCAGCAGTTCCCGACGAGCGGGACCAAGCACAGATACGCAGTATTTT. It codes for CASSSRRAGPSTDTQYF.

This clone was found once. The V gene is TRBV24-1, the J gene TRBJ1-2; D unclear. The V gene lost 5 bases and the J gene lost 3 bases, with 9 bases spanning the gap. The CDR3 is made up of 13 amino acids. Looked up from germline, CDR1 is KGHDR and CDR2 is SFDVKD. CDR3 region: CATSAAGDYGYTF. For the CDR3, the DNA is TGTGCCACCAGTGCAGCAGGCGACTATGGCTACACCTTC.

The genes are TRBV14 and TRBJ1-4; 9 nucleotides align to TRBD1. Germline V CDR1 and CDR2: SGHDN, FVKESK. CDR3 length equals 17 residues. Trimming cost V 0 bases and J 6 bases; bases outside gene matches: 8. CDR3 sequence (DNA): TGTGCCAGCAGCCAAGACCCCCCCGGGACAGGGTATGAAAAACTGTTTTTT. Its protein is CASSQDPPGTGYEKLFF.

The chain has TRBV7-9 and TRBJ1-2, with 9 nucleotides matching TRBD1. After removal of 4 bases from V and 14 bases from J, the junction contained 17 bases not matched to a gene. Per germline, CDR1 SEHNR and CDR2 FQNEAQ (reference sequence). The CDR3 has 15 residues. The CDR3 coding sequence is TGTGCCAGCAGCTCGGGACCGGGACAGGGCCCCCGAGGAACCTTC. It yields the protein CASSSGPGQGPRGTF.

The rearrangement uses TRBV6-4 and TRBJ2-1; 7 nucleotides agree with TRBD2. Germline CDR1 reads MRHNA; CDR2 reads SNTAGT. With V trimmed by 4 bases and J by 5 bases, 5 bases remained unmatched. The CDR3 is 14 amino acids. CDR3 loop: CASSAQGGDNEQFF. The CDR3 bases are TGTGCCAGCAGTGCCCAGGGAGGGGACAATGAGCAGTTCTTC.

This clone showed up just a few times. The CDR3 loop is CASRIQGGTEAFF. In DNA, the CDR3 is TGTGCCAGCAGGATACAGGGGGGAACTGAAGCTTTCTTT. The chain recombines TRBV25-1 with TRBJ1-1; 8 bases line up with TRBD1. Germline-derived CDR1 and CDR2 are MGHDK and SYGVNS. V was clipped by 6 bases and J by 5 bases; unmatched bases: 5. The CDR3 extends over 13 amino acids.

V and J are TRBV5-1 and TRBJ1-1, with D tentatively TRBD1 (6 bases). CDR3 size: 15 residues. CDR1 and CDR2 (germline): SGHRS, YFSETQ. Between the trimmed V and J ends, which lost 0 bases and 0 bases, there was a span of 9 bases. The CDR3 is CASSLVGQMNTEAFF. In DNA, the CDR3 is TGCGCCAGCAGCTTGGTTGGACAGATGAACACTGAAGCTTTCTTT.

J is TRBJ2-5 and V is TRBV5-6; 14 bases map to TRBD2. V dropped 4 bases and J dropped 5; count of bases not matched to a gene: 7. The V gene's germline CDR1 is SGHDT and CDR2 YYEEEE. This CDR3 has 16 amino acids. The DNA for the CDR3 is TGTGCCAGCAGCGGAGGACTAGCGGGGGGTTGGGAGACCCAGTACTTC. Translation gives CASSGGLAGGWETQYF.

The chain is built from TRBV5-4 and TRBJ1-1, with a weak D call TRBD1 (6 bases). CDR1 is SGHNT and CDR2 is YYREEE in the germline V gene (reference sequence). The CDR3 is 15 amino acids. V gave up 2 bases and J gave up 6 bases, with 17 bases separating them. CDR3: CASSFSTQGWAEAFF. The CDR3 nucleotides are TGTGCCAGCAGCTTCTCCACACAGGGATGGGCTGAAGCTTTCTTT.

The gene calls are TRBV2 and TRBJ1-6; 8 nucleotides line up with TRBD1. Germline trimming cut 8 bases from V and 9 bases from J; bases unmatched to any gene: 6. The CDR3 length is 13 residues. Germline V gene data show CDR1 as SNHLY and CDR2 as FYNNEI. CDR3 sequence: CASLDREVSPLHF. CDR3 sequence (DNA): TGTGCCAGCCTGGACAGGGAGGTTTCACCCCTCCACTTT.

The V and J genes are TRBV28 and TRBJ2-2; unclear D gene. The CDR3 runs 15 residues. Looked up from germline, CDR1 is MDHEN and CDR2 is SYDVKM. Trimming cost V 2 bases and J 6 bases, with 13 bases left between them. This chain's CDR3 is CASSLAVSGAGELFF. As DNA, the CDR3 is TGTGCCAGCAGTTTAGCGGTCAGTGGTGCCGGGGAGCTGTTTTTT.

This clone came up once. V usage is TRBV24-1 and J usage is TRBJ1-2, with 10 bases that match TRBD1. CDR3 length equals 16 residues. From germline, CDR1 is KGHDR and CDR2 SFDVKD. V dropped 3 bases and J dropped 2; count of bases not matched to a gene: 5. In DNA, the CDR3 is TGTGCCACCAGTGATCCGACGGACAGGGGGAACTATGGCTACACCTTC. Translating gives CATSDPTDRGNYGYTF.

The chain combines TRBV5-1 with TRBJ2-7, with D hard to call. Germline CDR1 SGHRS, CDR2 YFSETQ. The V end was cut by 1 base, the J end by 6 bases, with 5 bases between. CDR3 length: 11 amino acids. As DNA, the CDR3 is TGCGCCAGCAGCTTGTCGGGCGAGCAGTACTTC. Translated, it gives CASSLSGEQYF.

By frequency in the sample, this clone is medium-sized (0.01 to 0.1%). This sequence joins TRBV6-2 or TRBV6-3 and TRBJ2-3, with TRBD2 matching 16 bases. V was clipped by 1 base and J by 3 bases; unmatched bases: 1. Germline CDR1 is MNHEY and CDR2 is SVGEGT. The CDR3 has 17 residues. The chain's CDR3 is CASSYWGLAGGTDTQYF. CDR3 DNA sequence: TGTGCCAGCAGTTACTGGGGACTAGCGGGGGGGACAGATACGCAGTATTTT.

V and J are TRBV25-1 and TRBJ2-7; 7 bases fit TRBD2. Looked up from germline, CDR1 is MGHDK and CDR2 is SYGVNS. The CDR3 totals 13 residues. Germline trimming cut 3 bases from V and 4 bases from J; bases unmatched to any gene: 3. As DNA, the CDR3 is TGTGCCAGCAGTGACTGGGGACTATACGAGCAGTACTTC. This translates into CASSDWGLYEQYF.

J is TRBJ2-2 and V is TRBV5-1; tentative D call: TRBD2 (5 bases). In germline, CDR1 is SGHRS, CDR2 YFSETQ. This CDR3 is 15 amino acids long. Trimming took off 0 bases at V and 5 bases at J, with 11 bases between the two ends. In nucleotides, the CDR3 is TGCGCCAGCAGCTTGGCTAGCACGGAGACCGGGGAGCTGTTTTTT. This encodes CASSLASTETGELFF. Variable domain in full (rest from reference TRBV5-1 and TRBJ2-2): KAGVTQTPRYLIKTRGQQVTLSCSPISGHRSVSWYQQTPGQGLQFLFEYFSETQRNKGNFPGRFSGRQFSNSRSEMNVSTLELGDSALYLCASSLASTETGELFFGEGSRLTVL.

The chain recombines TRBV28 with TRBJ1-5, with 10 positions matching TRBD1. The germline gives CDR1 MDHEN, CDR2 SYDVKM. CDR3 length: 16 residues. The V and J ends lost 5 bases and 0 bases, in that order; junction bases with no gene match: 4. The CDR3 region is CASSRTGGNSNQPQHF. For the CDR3, the DNA is TGTGCCAGCAGTCGGACAGGGGGGAATAGCAATCAGCCCCAGCATTTT.

The rearrangement links TRBV27 to TRBJ1-2, with 9 bases lining up with TRBD1. CDR1 is MNHEY, CDR2 SMNVEV, per germline (reference sequence). This CDR3 region has 14 residues. The V gene end was trimmed by 5 bases and the J gene end by 4 bases; junction bases not matched to a gene: 5. The CDR3 reads CASSRQGDGYGYTF. The DNA of the CDR3 is TGTGCCAGCAGTCGACAGGGGGATGGCTATGGCTACACCTTC.

The chain is built from TRBV7-9 and TRBJ2-7, with 8 bases matching TRBD1. Losses at the gene ends were 8 bases for V and 5 bases for J; bases not matched to a gene: 11. CDR1 and CDR2 from the germline V gene are SEHNR and FQNEAQ (reference sequence). The CDR3 loop spans 14 amino acids. The CDR3 DNA reads TGTGCCAGCTCGACTAGGGACAGGATGAACGAGCAGTACTTC. This gives the protein CASSTRDRMNEQYF.

The J gene is TRBJ1-3, the V gene TRBV7-2; D uncertain. The V gene lost 5 bases and the J gene lost 0 bases, with 11 bases spanning the gap. The germline CDR1 and CDR2 sequences are SGHTA and FQGNSA. CDR3 size: 15 residues. CDR3 nucleotides: TGTGCCAGCAGCGTTGGTCCCAGCTCTGGAAACACCATATATTTT. Translation gives CASSVGPSSGNTIYF.

This chain joins TRBV27 and TRBJ1-2; 10 nucleotides agree with TRBD1. Looked up from germline, CDR1 is MNHEY and CDR2 is SMNVEV (reference sequence). V shed 7 bases and J 3 bases; nucleotides not matched to a gene: 11. The CDR3 sequence is 16 residues long. The CDR3 sequence is CASMGAGQGSYYGYTF. CDR3 coding DNA: TGTGCCAGCATGGGTGCGGGACAGGGGTCGTACTATGGCTACACCTTC.